One sample yielded the 25 T cell receptor beta chains listed below, sequenced in a study of early T cells in non-severe SARS-CoV-2 infection. TCRdb itself ran the 5' RACE reads through MiXCR, one entry per CDR3 protein. The sample has about 60,000 distinct CDR3 sequences, roughly 10% seen once; the top ten hold roughly 3.2%. The sequencing input was whole blood. These receptors originate from an adult who was a healthcare worker with PCR-confirmed SARS-CoV-2 infection or an uninfected control (not recorded which).

J is TRBJ2-1 and V is TRBV7-6, with D uncertain. Germline V lookup: CDR1 SGHVS, CDR2 FNYEAQ. V was cut by 5 bases and J by 5 bases, with 13 bases left in between. The CDR3 loop spans 14 amino acids. The CDR3 protein is CASSPPALNNEQFF. The CDR3 DNA follows: TGTGCCAGCAGCCCGCCGGCCCTTAACAATGAGCAGTTCTTC. Full variable domain (rest looked up from reference TRBV7-6 and TRBJ2-1): GAGVSQSPRYKVTKRGQDVALRCDPISGHVSLYWYRQALGQGPEFLTYFNYEAQQDKSGLPNDRFSAERPEGSISTLTIQRTEQRDSAMYRCASSPPALNNEQFFGPGTRLTVL.

J is TRBJ2-7 and V is TRBV5-1; D uncertain. V was cut by 0 bases and J by 3 bases, with 7 bases left in between. The CDR3 consists of 13 residues. Germline lookup yields CDR1 SGHRS and CDR2 YFSETQ. The CDR3 region is CASSLGPLYEQYF. The DNA of the CDR3 is TGCGCCAGCAGCTTGGGTCCTCTCTACGAGCAGTACTTC.

This clonotype has a count of ten or more. This chain joins TRBV29-1 and TRBJ1-5; weak D call: TRBD1 (5 bases). The CDR3 totals 17 residues. Trimming removed 0 bases from V and 0 bases from J, with 15 bases in between. Germline-derived CDR1 and CDR2 are SQVTM and ANQGSEA. CDR3 region: CSVEDRDRRNSNQPQHF. The CDR3 bases are TGCAGCGTTGAAGATCGAGACAGACGAAATAGCAATCAGCCCCAGCATTTT. The whole variable domain, remainder taken from reference TRBV29-1 and TRBJ1-5, is SAVISQKPSRDICQRGTSLTIQCQVDSQVTMMFWYRQQPGQSLTLIATANQGSEATYESGFVIDKFPISRPNLTFSTLTVSNMSPEDSSIYLCSVEDRDRRNSNQPQHFGDGTRLSIL.

This clonotype was seen a handful of times. The rearrangement uses TRBV29-1 and TRBJ2-7, with 13 nucleotides matching TRBD2. The trim removed 6 bases at V and 0 bases at J, leaving 8 bases unmatched. This CDR3 is built from 16 residues. From germline, CDR1 is SQVTM and CDR2 ANQGSEA. CDR3 in DNA: TGCAGCGTCTTGATCTGGACTAGCGGGAGCTCCTACGAGCAGTACTTC. Translating gives CSVLIWTSGSSYEQYF.

This clonotype was observed at least ten times. The genes are TRBV2 and TRBJ2-1; 12 bases map to TRBD2. Germline assignment: CDR1 SNHLY and CDR2 FYNNEI. This CDR3 comprises 15 residues. Trimming took 10 bases from V and 0 from J; bases not matched to a gene: 4. CDR3 loop: CATRTSGASYNEQFF. In DNA form, the CDR3 reads TGTGCCACGAGGACTAGCGGGGCCTCCTACAATGAGCAGTTCTTC.

The chain joins TRBV18 to TRBJ2-7; TRBD2 is a possible D gene (5 bases). V lost 3 bases and J lost 2, with 11 bases in between. CDR3 size: 14 residues. Germline lookup yields CDR1 KGHSH and CDR2 LQKENI. Written as DNA, the CDR3 is TGTGCCAGCTCACCCGGGATTCTGACCTACGAGCAGTACTTC. Its translation is CASSPGILTYEQYF.

This clonotype was picked up a small number of times. This chain joins TRBV6-5 and TRBJ2-7; 9 nucleotides match TRBD2. Losses at the gene ends were 5 bases for V and 0 bases for J; bases not matched to a gene: 8. CDR1 MNHEY and CDR2 SVGAGI come from the germline V gene. The CDR3 has 16 amino acids. The CDR3 spells CASSLLSGRSSYEQYF. CDR3 coding DNA: TGTGCCAGCAGTCTACTAAGCGGGAGGAGCTCCTACGAGCAGTACTTC.

V is TRBV20-1 and J is TRBJ1-2, with TRBD1 identical over 7 bases. The germline gives CDR1 DFQATT, CDR2 SNEGSKA (reference sequence). This CDR3 contains 14 residues. After removal of 3 bases from V and 7 bases from J, the junction contained 11 bases not matched to a gene. The CDR3 DNA reads TGCAGTGCTAGCCTTACAGGGGCCCTTGGTGGCTACACCTTC. Translation: CSASLTGALGGYTF.

This clonotype was detected a few times. The CDR3 region has the DNA TGTGCCAGCAGTAACAGGGGGGCAGATACGCAGTATTTT. As protein: CASSNRGADTQYF. The chain employs TRBV27 and TRBJ2-3, with 8 bases fitting TRBD1. This CDR3 is built from 13 residues. Germline lookup yields CDR1 MNHEY and CDR2 SMNVEV (reference sequence). V trimming: 5 bases; J trimming: 4 bases; junction bases outside the gene matches: 2.

This clonotype came up many times. This sequence joins TRBV10-1 and TRBJ2-2; 10 bases map to TRBD2. The CDR3 runs to 15 residues. Trimming at V came to 5 bases and at J to 3 bases, leaving 3 bases not matched to a gene. The germline gives CDR1 WNHNN, CDR2 SYGVQD (reference sequence). The CDR3 reads CASSLAGADTGELFF. The CDR3 DNA follows: TGCGCCAGCAGTCTAGCGGGAGCGGACACCGGGGAGCTGTTTTTT.

This clonotype was counted a few times. The chain uses TRBV5-1 and TRBJ2-1; no clear D gene. Trimming shortened V by 0 bases and J by 9 bases, and 16 bases separated the two germline ends. Looked up from germline, CDR1 is SGHRS and CDR2 is YFSETQ. The CDR3 extends over 15 amino acids. As DNA, the CDR3 is TGCGCCAGCAGCTTGGACGGCAGCAGAAGTGGTGAGCAGTTCTTC. Translated: CASSLDGSRSGEQFF.

This clonotype has only a few counts. This rearrangement joins TRBV6-5 to TRBJ2-7, with D uncertain. Looked up from germline, CDR1 is MNHEY and CDR2 is SVGAGI. This CDR3 region has 13 residues. Trimming stripped 6 bases from V and 9 bases from J, with 18 bases between. The CDR3 sequence: CASSPTVPERQYF. In DNA, the CDR3 is TGTGCCAGCAGCCCGACCGTCCCTGAAAGGCAGTACTTC.

Many counts were recorded for this clonotype. The chain couples TRBV2 to TRBJ2-6; D gene unclear. The CDR3 totals 16 residues. Trimming took 2 bases from V and 0 from J, leaving 8 bases between them. Germline CDR1 reads SNHLY; CDR2 reads FYNNEI. The CDR3 sequence is CASSEKSGSGANVLTF. The CDR3 coding sequence is TGTGCCAGCAGTGAAAAGTCCGGCTCTGGGGCCAACGTCCTGACTTTC.

Many counts were recorded for this clonotype. The V gene is TRBV19, the J gene TRBJ1-5; D unclear. Germline loops: CDR1 LNHDA, CDR2 SQIVND (reference sequence). The CDR3 has 11 amino acids. Deletions cut 4 bases from V and 10 bases from J, with 8 bases between. For the CDR3, the DNA is TGTGCCAGTAGTACACGACCACCCCAGCATTTT. It yields the protein CASSTRPPQHF.

Ten or more counts support this clonotype. The rearrangement uses TRBV6-4 and TRBJ1-1, with D uncertain. The CDR3 covers 13 residues. V was cut by 3 bases and J by 1 base, with 6 bases left in between. The V gene's germline CDR1 is MRHNA and CDR2 SNTAGT. CDR3 region: CASSEGENTEAFF. Written as DNA, the CDR3 is TGTGCCAGCAGTGAGGGCGAGAACACTGAAGCTTTCTTT.

This clonotype occurred a few times. The chain recombines TRBV7-8 with TRBJ1-4; D perhaps matches TRBD1 (5 bases). The germline V gene encodes CDR1 SGHVS and CDR2 FQNEAQ. CDR3 length: 17 amino acids. The ends were cut back, 6 bases at V and 4 bases at J, with 21 bases in the middle. The CDR3 bases are TGTGCCAGCAGACTCGAGAGGGGTGTTCGACTTAATGAAAAACTGTTTTTT. It is translated as CASRLERGVRLNEKLFF.

This clonotype has ten or more counts. The genes are TRBV14 and TRBJ2-1, with TRBD1 matching 9 bases. Germline lookup yields CDR1 SGHDN and CDR2 FVKESK. The trim removed 4 bases at V and 7 bases at J, leaving 5 bases unmatched. CDR3 length: 14 amino acids. The CDR3: CASSLWTGANEQFF. For the CDR3, the DNA is TGTGCCAGCAGCCTCTGGACAGGGGCAAATGAGCAGTTCTTC.

This clonotype appeared many times. The J gene is TRBJ2-1, the V gene TRBV28; possible D gene TRBD2, 6 bases. The CDR3 has 17 amino acids. The V end was cut by 5 bases, the J end by 3 bases, with 20 bases between. Germline V gene data show CDR1 as MDHEN and CDR2 as SYDVKM. The CDR3 is CASSRSPGRGLYNEQFF. In nucleotides, the CDR3 is TGTGCCAGCAGTCGCTCACCGGGCCGGGGACTCTACAATGAGCAGTTCTTC.

This sequence joins TRBV18 and TRBJ2-3; D gene unclear. V was cut by 4 bases and J by 6 bases, with 20 bases left in between. This CDR3 has 16 amino acids. From germline, CDR1 is KGHSH and CDR2 LQKENI. The CDR3 DNA follows: TGTGCCAGCTCACTCACCACCCTACAGAATGCCGATACGCAGTATTTT. It encodes CASSLTTLQNADTQYF.

This chain uses TRBV5-6 with TRBJ2-2; D gene uncertain. This CDR3 has 15 amino acids. V lost 5 bases to trimming and J lost 1 base, with 12 bases between them. The germline gives CDR1 SGHDT, CDR2 YYEEEE. The CDR3 DNA reads TGTGCCAGCAGACAGTGGGCCTGGAACACCGGGGAGCTGTTTTTT. Residues: CASRQWAWNTGELFF.

The chain couples TRBV2 to TRBJ1-1; D may be TRBD1 (5 bases). Germline lookup yields CDR1 SNHLY and CDR2 FYNNEI. The CDR3 totals 12 residues. V was cut by 3 bases and J by 6 bases, with 8 bases left in between. The CDR3 spells CASSDEGPEAFF. The CDR3 DNA follows: TGTGCCAGCAGTGACGAGGGGCCTGAAGCTTTCTTT. The whole variable domain, filled in from reference TRBV2 and TRBJ1-1, reads EPEVTQTPSHQVTQMGQEVILRCVPISNHLYFYWYRQILGQKVEFLVSFYNNEISEKSEIFDDQFSVERPDGSNFTLKIRSTKLEDSAMYFCASSDEGPEAFFGQGTRLTVV.

In this sample, this clonotype turned up many times. The chain couples TRBV20-1 to TRBJ1-6, with a possible D match to TRBD1 (5 bases). The V end lost 3 bases, the J end lost 7 bases, and 13 bases lay between the germline ends. The germline V gene encodes CDR1 DFQATT and CDR2 SNEGSKA (reference sequence). The CDR3 extends over 14 amino acids. This CDR3 reads CSASRQGGNSPLHF. CDR3 DNA sequence: TGCAGTGCTAGTCGGCAGGGTGGAAATTCACCCCTCCACTTT.

This rearrangement joins TRBV15 to TRBJ1-3; TRBD1 agrees at 10 bases. The J segment lost 11 bases and the V segment lost 3 bases, leaving 1 base of the junction unmatched. The germline CDR1 and CDR2 sequences are LNHNV and YYDKDF (reference sequence). CDR3 size: 12 residues. CDR3 DNA sequence: TGTGCCACCAGCAGGACAGGGGGCGCCATATATTTT. This sequence encodes CATSRTGGAIYF.

In DNA form, the CDR3 reads TGTGCCAGCAGCGCGGGTCTTGGGTTTTACGAGCAGTACTTC. It encodes CASSAGLGFYEQYF. The rearrangement links TRBV7-9 to TRBJ2-7; D perhaps matches TRBD2 (5 bases). The V end lost 5 bases, the J end lost 4 bases, and 15 bases lay between the germline ends. CDR1 and CDR2 from the germline V gene are SEHNR and FQNEAQ (reference sequence). The CDR3 totals 14 residues.

This clonotype was picked up a small number of times. The chain recombines TRBV10-2 with TRBJ2-5; D remains unclear. The germline gives CDR1 WSHSY, CDR2 SAAADI. The CDR3 runs to 16 residues. The V end was cut by 4 bases, the J end by 5 bases, with 20 bases between. In DNA form, the CDR3 reads TGCGCCAGCAGTGGGTCTCCTGGTAGCATACCGGAGACCCAGTACTTC. This sequence encodes CASSGSPGSIPETQYF.